Below, one T cell receptor beta chain is given with its context. The sample originates from a study of Ad26.COV2.S vaccination and SARS-CoV-2 variants. Sequencing used immunoSEQ multiplex PCR; TCRdb keeps in-frame clones, though not all of them. The sample holds some 480,000 clones; around nine tenths are singletons and the top ten take over 10%. The ends were cut back, 4 bases at V and 4 bases at J, with 4 bases in the middle. Looked up from germline, CDR1 is LGHDT and CDR2 is YNNKEL (reference sequence). CDR3 length: 12 residues. Treatment noted: some 20 received Ad26.COV2.S at low or high dose, single or two shots; 5 received placebo; per-sample allocation not given. Sampling was performed 63 days after the first vaccine or placebo injection.

The chain recombines TRBV3-1 (or the pseudogene TRBV3-2) with TRBJ2-2; D unresolved. The sequences come from peripheral blood, collected in a trial of Ad26.COV2.S vaccine versus placebo. The TCR was taken from a person between 18 and 59 years old who received the Ad26.COV2.S COVID-19 vaccine or a placebo. The CDR3 sequence is CASSLSTGELFF. CDR3 in DNA: TGTGCCAGCAGCCTTTCCACCGGGGAGCTGTTTTTT.